The text below deals with one T cell receptor (beta chain). Its antigen is not known. This entry is derived from a study of cytomegalovirus exposure and HLA in healthy donors. Study-wide context: Genotyping of 400 or so donors showed that about 83% belonged to the Caucasian-associated ancestry cluster.

With 60 Vbeta and 13 Jbeta primers, the PCR was carried out. The repertoire was sequenced with immunoSEQ multiplex PCR; TCRdb's copy has only in-frame clones and lacks some. This sample has around 120,000 clones, with roughly three fifths found just once. Study observations and caveats: Later genetic work tied a missense DCLRE1C variant to beta-chain V and J trimming. Later analysis suggested links between common viral pathogens and several top significant clusters. When analyzed later, the rates of TCR association showed variation by HLA locus, with DRB1 the most and HLA-C the fewest.

Germline V CDR1 and CDR2: MNHNS, SASEGT. V lost 3 bases, J lost 6 bases, and 13 bases stayed unmatched. This CDR3 is 17 amino acids long. V and J are TRBV6-1 and TRBJ1-2; 10 bases map to TRBD1. The sample was PBMCs. The receptor's source is a middle-aged man in good health and CMV-seropositive. The CDR3 nucleotides read TGTGCCAGCAGTGATAATCAGGGGACAGGGGCCCGTGATGGCTACACCTTC. This codes for CASSDNQGTGARDGYTF.